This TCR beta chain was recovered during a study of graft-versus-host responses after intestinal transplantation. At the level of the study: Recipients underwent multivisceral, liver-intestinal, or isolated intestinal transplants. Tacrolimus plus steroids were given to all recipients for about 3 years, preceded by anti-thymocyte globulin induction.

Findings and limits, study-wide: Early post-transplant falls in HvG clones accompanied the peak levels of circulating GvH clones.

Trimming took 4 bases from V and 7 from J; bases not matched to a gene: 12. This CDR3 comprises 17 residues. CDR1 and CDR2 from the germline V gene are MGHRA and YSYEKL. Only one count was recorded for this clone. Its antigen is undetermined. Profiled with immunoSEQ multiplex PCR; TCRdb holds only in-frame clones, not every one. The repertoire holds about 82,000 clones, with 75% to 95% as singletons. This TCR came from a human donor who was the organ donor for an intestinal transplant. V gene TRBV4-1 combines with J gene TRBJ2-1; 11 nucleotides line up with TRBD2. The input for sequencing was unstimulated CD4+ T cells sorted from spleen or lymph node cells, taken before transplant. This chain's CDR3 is CASSRSSGRAGANEQFF. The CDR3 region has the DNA TGCGCCAGCAGCCGGAGTAGCGGGAGGGCCGGTGCGAATGAGCAGTTCTTC.